Presented here are 14 T cell receptor beta chains from one specimen sequenced in a study of T cell changes during pregnancy in multiple sclerosis. The repertoire was sequenced with immunoSEQ multiplex PCR; TCRdb's copy has only in-frame clones and lacks some. In the table there are tens of thousands of clones, 75% to 95% of which are singletons. The input for sequencing was CD8+ T cells from peripheral blood mononuclear cells, taken before pregnancy. Every receptor here comes from a female donor with multiple sclerosis, enrolled in a pregnancy study.

This clone has just one count. This rearrangement joins TRBV9 to TRBJ2-5; 7 bases map to TRBD1. There are 15 residues in the CDR3. CDR1 and CDR2 from the germline V gene are SGDLS and YYNGEE. The V segment lost 0 bases and the J segment 2 bases; nucleotides outside the gene matches: 4. The CDR3 here is CASSVDGTEQETQYF. As DNA, the CDR3 is TGTGCCAGCAGCGTAGATGGGACAGAGCAAGAGACCCAGTACTTC. The full variable domain, in which reference TRBV9 and TRBJ2-5 provide the parts outside the CDR3, is DSGVTQTPKHLITATGQRVTLRCSPRSGDLSVYWYQQSLDQGLQFLIQYYNGEERAKGNILERFSAQQFPDLHSELNLSSLELGDSALYFCASSVDGTEQETQYFGPGTRLLVL.

The V call is TRBV4-3, the J call TRBJ2-1, with 10 bases fitting TRBD1. The junction had 8 bases not matched to a gene; V was cut back by 4 bases and J by 5 bases. The CDR3 has 16 amino acids. Looked up from germline, CDR1 is LGHNA and CDR2 is YSLEER. The CDR3 protein is CASSPGGQGTNNEQFF. The CDR3 region has the DNA TGCGCCAGCAGCCCTGGGGGACAGGGGACTAACAATGAGCAGTTCTTC.

The chain couples TRBV4-3 to TRBJ2-5; TRBD2 is a possible D gene (5 bases). Trimming shortened V by 4 bases and J by 2 bases, and 14 bases separated the two germline ends. This CDR3 comprises 15 residues. Germline loops: CDR1 LGHNA, CDR2 YSLEER. The CDR3: CASSRTFGGQETQYF. The CDR3 DNA is TGCGCCAGCAGCCGTACATTTGGCGGGCAAGAGACCCAGTACTTC.

The gene calls are TRBV29-1 and TRBJ2-7, with 12 bases lining up with TRBD2. In germline, CDR1 is SQVTM, CDR2 ANQGSEA. J gave up 3 bases and V 5 bases, and 8 bases lay outside the gene matches. This CDR3 has 15 residues. CDR3 nucleotide sequence: TGCAGCGTTTTCGGACTAGCGGGGAACCTCTACGAGCAGTACTTC. This codes for CSVFGLAGNLYEQYF.

V is TRBV10-2 and J is TRBJ1-4; a possible D gene is TRBD1 (5 bases). This CDR3 region has 16 residues. V lost 3 bases and J lost 4, with 15 bases in between. Germline V gene lookup returns CDR1 WSHSY and CDR2 SAAADI. This chain's CDR3 is CASSEWTKGNNEKLFF. CDR3 nucleotide sequence: TGCGCCAGCAGTGAATGGACAAAGGGGAATAATGAAAAACTGTTTTTT.

The chain combines TRBV4-2 with TRBJ2-5; 7 nucleotides agree with TRBD2. Germline V CDR1 and CDR2: LGHNA, YNFKEQ. This CDR3 contains 16 residues. Losses at the gene ends were 0 bases for V and 3 bases for J; bases not matched to a gene: 7. Here the CDR3 DNA reads TGTGCCAGCAGCCAAGATCGGGGACTACACGAAGAGACCCAGTACTTC. Protein product: CASSQDRGLHEETQYF.

V gene TRBV7-3 combines with J gene TRBJ2-1; possibly TRBD2 for D (6 bases). CDR1 is SGHTA, CDR2 FQGTGA, per germline. Trimming stripped 2 bases from V and 0 bases from J, with 20 bases between. The CDR3 extends over 19 amino acids. CDR3 in DNA: TGTGCCAGCAGCTTAGGAGGCTTTCGGGAGAAGAGCTCCTACAATGAGCAGTTCTTC. Translated: CASSLGGFREKSSYNEQFF. Full variable domain (remainder filled in from reference TRBV7-3 and TRBJ2-1): GAGVSQTPSNKVTEKGKYVELRCDPISGHTALYWYRQSLGQGPEFLIYFQGTGAADDSGLPNDRFFAVRPEGSVSTLKIQRTERGDSAVYLCASSLGGFREKSSYNEQFFGPGTRLTVL.

The CDR3 spells CASSLASSGSTDTQYF. In nucleotides, the CDR3 is TGTGCCAGCAGCTTAGCCAGTAGCGGGAGCACAGATACGCAGTATTTT. The chain uses TRBV7-9 and TRBJ2-3; TRBD2 agrees at 7 bases. Looked up from germline, CDR1 is SEHNR and CDR2 is FQNEAQ (reference sequence). V was clipped by 0 bases and J by 0 bases; unmatched bases: 3. The CDR3 has 16 amino acids.

This rearrangement joins TRBV7-9 to TRBJ2-2; 10 positions match TRBD2. The CDR3 spans 19 residues. V shed 5 bases and J 1 base; nucleotides not matched to a gene: 13. Germline CDR1 is SEHNR and CDR2 is FQNEAQ (reference sequence). This chain's CDR3 is CASSPLGLAAVKNTGELFF. In nucleotides, the CDR3 is TGTGCCAGCAGCCCCCTCGGACTAGCGGCGGTAAAGAACACCGGGGAGCTGTTTTTT.

The gene calls are TRBV29-1 and TRBJ2-2, with 9 bases matching TRBD2. CDR3 size: 15 residues. Per germline, CDR1 SQVTM and CDR2 ANQGSEA. Trimming removed 6 bases from V and 5 bases from J; junction bases left unmatched: 10. CDR3 sequence: CSVILSGRGTGELFF. Here the CDR3 DNA reads TGCAGCGTCATACTTAGCGGGAGAGGAACCGGGGAGCTGTTTTTT.

This chain uses TRBV9 with TRBJ2-7, with D perhaps TRBD2 (5 bases). The CDR3 extends over 14 amino acids. V was cut by 4 bases and J by 4 bases, with 15 bases left in between. Germline CDR1 reads SGDLS; CDR2 reads YYNGEE. CDR3 loop: CASSISSGGYEQYF. In DNA, the CDR3 is TGTGCCAGCAGCATAAGCTCCGGCGGGTACGAGCAGTACTTC.

The V and J genes are TRBV7-9 and TRBJ2-1; 9 bases match TRBD2. The V gene's germline CDR1 is SEHNR and CDR2 FQNEAQ (reference sequence). V gave up 5 bases and J gave up 6 bases; unmatched junction bases: 11. The CDR3 is 16 amino acids. The CDR3 sequence is CASSTPIAGVFNEQFF. CDR3 DNA sequence: TGTGCCAGCAGCACCCCGATAGCGGGAGTATTCAATGAGCAGTTCTTC.

By sample share, this clone is medium-sized. The chain carries TRBV6-4 and TRBJ2-1; 12 nucleotides agree with TRBD2. Trimming at V came to 4 bases and at J to 4 bases, leaving 2 bases not matched to a gene. Per germline, CDR1 MRHNA and CDR2 SNTAGT. The CDR3 consists of 15 residues. DNA for the CDR3: TGTGCCAGCAGTGGGACTAGCGGGGCGTACAATGAGCAGTTCTTC. Translation gives CASSGTSGAYNEQFF.

In its sample, this clone was seen once. The J gene is TRBJ2-1, the V gene TRBV13; 9 bases line up with TRBD2. V gave up 2 bases and J gave up 4 bases; unmatched junction bases: 9. CDR1 and CDR2 (germline): PRHDT, FYEKMQ (reference sequence). The length of the CDR3 is 17 residues. The DNA of the CDR3 is TGTGCCAGCAGCTTAAGCCTAGGACTAGCGCTATACAATGAGCAGTTCTTC. This codes for CASSLSLGLALYNEQFF.